This is a list of T cell receptor beta chains from one sample in a study of cytomegalovirus exposure and HLA in healthy donors. Generated by immunoSEQ multiplex PCR, the TCRdb table keeps only in-frame clones and is missing some. The table has approximately 180,000 clones, roughly 85% seen once. Sample: PBMCs. The receptors stem from a woman aged 18-29 years in good health and CMV-seronegative. CDR3s include the opening cysteine and the closing phenylalanine or tryptophan. The D gene is left open where the match is weak. Only part of the rows carry a size: once, few, many, or a class if the clone is expanded.

j_gene,d_gene,abundance,v_gene,CDR3nt,CDR3aa
TRBJ2-7,NA,NA,TRBV30,TGTGCCTGGAGTGCGCAACTTTTATCAGGGGATGAGCAGTACTTC,CAWSAQLLSGDEQYF
TRBJ2-5,TRBD2,NA,TRBV30,TGTGCCTGGAGTGTACAAAAGTTCCGCGGGAGGGCCGCGAGGGGCGAGACCCAGTACTTC,CAWSVQKFRGRAARGETQYF
TRBJ1-5,NA,NA,TRBV4-1,TGCGCCAGCAGCCTTGACGCAGGGGCGACGGTCCAGCCCCAGCATTTT,CASSLDAGATVQPQHF
TRBJ2-1,NA,NA,TRBV7-9,TGTGCCTCCAAAGCGGGCTCCTACAATGAGCAGTTCTTC,CASKAGSYNEQFF
TRBJ1-3,TRBD1,many,TRBV2,TGTGCCAGCAGAGACAGGGGGAGCTCTGGAAACACCATATATTTT,CASRDRGSSGNTIYF
TRBJ1-4,TRBD1,NA,TRBV9,TGTGCCAGCAGCGTATTGCCAGGGGGCATTGAAAAACTGTTTTTT,CASSVLPGGIEKLFF
TRBJ1-2,TRBD1,NA,TRBV4-2,TGTGCCAGCAGCCTTGGACAGGGAGGGAACTATGGCTACACCTTC,CASSLGQGGNYGYTF
TRBJ2-2,TRBD1,once,TRBV7-2,TGTGCCAGCAGCTTCAAACGTCCCGGGACAGGAAGCGGGGAGCTGTTTTTT,CASSFKRPGTGSGELFF
TRBJ1-1,TRBD1,NA,TRBV6-5,TGTGCCAGCAGCCGATCTTCAGGGGGAATAAGGGAAGCTTTCTTT,CASSRSSGGIREAFF
TRBJ2-1,NA,NA,TRBV6-5,TGTGCCAGCAGTTACGACGGGTACAATGAGCAGTTCTTC,CASSYDGYNEQFF
TRBJ1-2,TRBD1,NA,TRBV9,TGTGCCAGCAGCGTAGGAGGGGGCGACTATGGCTACACCTTC,CASSVGGGDYGYTF
TRBJ1-2,NA,NA,TRBV27,TGTGCCAGCAGTCAGACAAGCAGCTATGGCTACACCTTC,CASSQTSSYGYTF
TRBJ2-7,TRBD1,NA,TRBV5-1,TGCGCCAGCAGCTTGGCGACCGGGACAGGGTCCTACGAGCAGTACTTC,CASSLATGTGSYEQYF
TRBJ2-1,TRBD1,NA,TRBV9,TGTGCCAGCAGCGTAGGTGGGACAGGGCGTTCGTATGAGCAGTTCTTC,CASSVGGTGRSYEQFF
TRBJ1-3,TRBD1,NA,TRBV28,TGTGCCAGCAGTACAGGGGCCAACTCTGGAAACACCATATATTTT,CASSTGANSGNTIYF
TRBJ1-2,TRBD1,few,TRBV9,TGTGCCAGCAGCGTACAGGGGGCAGACTATGGCTACACCTTC,CASSVQGADYGYTF
TRBJ1-3,TRBD1,NA,TRBV19,TGTGCCAGTAGTCGACAGGGCGGTGGAAACACCATATATTTT,CASSRQGGGNTIYF
TRBJ1-1,NA,NA,TRBV30,TGTGCCTGGAGGGACGGGACTTCCAAAAGGCGGGGAGCTTTCTTT,CAWRDGTSKRRGAFF
TRBJ2-3,NA,once,TRBV7-2,TGTGCCAGCAGACCCATGGGGGCTAGCACAGATACGCAGTATTTT,CASRPMGASTDTQYF
TRBJ1-5,TRBD1,NA,TRBV30,TGTGCCTGGGGAACCGGGACAGGGGGCAATCAGCCCCAGCATTTT,CAWGTGTGGNQPQHF
TRBJ2-3,NA,NA,TRBV4-1,TGCGCCAGCAGCCAAGAAGCAAAACCCCCAGATACGCAGTATTTT,CASSQEAKPPDTQYF
TRBJ2-5,TRBD2,NA,TRBV7-8,TGTGCCAGCAGCTTATACGCGGGAGGGGGGCAAGAGACCCAGTACTTC,CASSLYAGGGQETQYF
TRBJ1-5,NA,NA,TRBV28,TGTGCCAGCAGTTTCGTTGGGCGCGGCAATCAGCCCCAGCATTTT,CASSFVGRGNQPQHF
TRBJ1-2,NA,NA,TRBV28,TGTGCCAGCGGCTCTCAGGGGATGGGTACCTATGGCTACACCTTC,CASGSQGMGTYGYTF